These T cell receptor beta chains were read from a single sample in a study of response to subunit inactivated influenza vaccine. TCRdb re-called the RT-PCR reads through MiXCR, storing one row per CDR3 protein. The sample lists around 530,000 distinct CDR3 sequences; 16% were seen once. The sequenced sample was CD4+ T cells sorted from PBMCs, obtained 23 to 25 months after vaccination. The origin of the receptors is a man aged 50-75 years who received an inactivated influenza vaccine. The CDR3 runs from the conserved cysteine through the conserved F or W. The D gene is left open where the match is weak. Clone sizes are given selectively: once, few, many, or a class where the clone is expanded.

D: TRBD1; V: TRBV12-3/TRBV12-4; J: TRBJ2-2; size: many; length: 16; CDR3: CASRFGTGGITGELFF; DNA: TGTGCCAGCAGATTCGGGACAGGGGGGATCACCGGGGAGCTGTTTTTT
D: .; V: TRBV6-5; J: TRBJ2-7; size: many; length: 15; CDR3: CASSYSYGFSYEQYF; DNA: TGTGCCAGCAGTTACTCGTACGGGTTCTCCTACGAGCAGTACTTC
D: TRBD2; V: TRBV5-1; J: TRBJ2-3; size: few; length: 18; CDR3: CASSSALRSGSGTDTQYF; DNA: TGCGCCAGCAGCTCAGCGCTCCGTAGCGGGAGTGGCACAGATACGCAGTATTTT
D: .; V: TRBV4-2; J: TRBJ2-7; size: .; length: 15; CDR3: CASSLRVNHSYEQYF; DNA: TGTGCCAGCAGCTTGAGGGTTAACCACTCCTACGAGCAGTACTTC
D: TRBD2; V: TRBV12-3/TRBV12-4; J: TRBJ2-2; size: few; length: 14; CDR3: CASTLAGYTGELFF; DNA: TGTGCCAGCACCCTAGCGGGGTACACCGGGGAGCTGTTTTTT
D: TRBD1; V: TRBV6-1; J: TRBJ2-1; size: .; length: 15; CDR3: CASRRAGTGFNEQFF; DNA: TGTGCCAGCAGACGTGCTGGGACAGGGTTCAATGAGCAGTTCTTC
D: .; V: TRBV11-2; J: TRBJ2-3; size: .; length: 19; CDR3: CASSLGTGRTPPSTDTQYF; DNA: TGTGCCAGCAGCTTAGGAACGGGAAGGACACCACCTAGCACAGATACGCAGTATTTT
D: .; V: TRBV20-1; J: TRBJ1-2; size: many; length: 16; CDR3: CSARAQTHGWGGGYTF; DNA: TGCAGTGCTAGAGCCCAAACCCATGGATGGGGAGGTGGCTACACCTTC
D: TRBD1; V: TRBV5-1; J: TRBJ2-3; size: .; length: 15; CDR3: CASSRDRAVTDTQYF; DNA: TGCGCCAGCAGTCGCGACAGGGCAGTGACAGATACGCAGTATTTT
D: .; V: TRBV24-1; J: TRBJ2-3; size: .; length: 16; CDR3: CATSDYGTGSTDTQYF; DNA: TGTGCCACCAGTGACTACGGGACTGGATCCACAGATACGCAGTATTTT
D: .; V: TRBV6-5; J: TRBJ2-2; size: .; length: 14; CDR3: CASSFRDLTGELFF; DNA: TGTGCCAGCAGTTTCAGGGACTTGACCGGGGAGCTGTTTTTT
D: TRBD1; V: TRBV4-3; J: TRBJ2-7; size: many; length: 14; CDR3: CASSQWTGNGEQYF; DNA: TGCGCCAGCAGCCAATGGACAGGGAACGGCGAGCAGTACTTC
D: TRBD1; V: TRBV19; J: TRBJ1-1; size: .; length: 14; CDR3: CATRGQGANTEAFF; DNA: TGTGCCACCCGAGGACAGGGGGCGAACACTGAAGCTTTCTTT
D: .; V: TRBV6-2/TRBV6-3; J: TRBJ2-6; size: .; length: 12; CDR3: CATSAGANVLTF; DNA: TGTGCCACCTCAGCTGGGGCCAACGTCCTGACTTTC
D: TRBD1; V: TRBV29-1; J: TRBJ2-2; size: many; length: 13; CDR3: CSVDRANTGELFF; DNA: TGCAGCGTAGACAGGGCTAACACCGGGGAGCTGTTTTTT
D: .; V: TRBV20-1; J: TRBJ2-2; size: .; length: 12; CDR3: CSAVLTTGELFF; DNA: TGCAGTGCTGTACTCACTACCGGGGAGCTGTTTTTT
D: .; V: TRBV11-1; J: TRBJ2-1; size: .; length: 13; CDR3: CASSLSRRGEQFF; DNA: TGTGCCAGCAGCTTATCCCGGCGAGGTGAGCAGTTCTTC
D: TRBD2; V: TRBV6-5; J: TRBJ2-5; size: .; length: 15; CDR3: CASSSLPGGGETQYF; DNA: TGTGCCAGCAGTTCCCTCCCCGGCGGGGGTGAGACCCAGTACTTC
D: .; V: TRBV6-5; J: TRBJ1-1; size: many; length: 15; CDR3: CASSYVRRAGTEAFF; DNA: TGTGCCAGCAGCTACGTCCGACGGGCCGGGACTGAAGCTTTCTTT
D: .; V: TRBV4-1; J: TRBJ2-5; size: few; length: 14; CDR3: CASSQGLAQETQYF; DNA: TGCGCCAGCAGCCAAGGGCTAGCACAAGAGACCCAGTACTTC
D: .; V: TRBV27; J: TRBJ1-5; size: few; length: 13; CDR3: CASSYRVNQPQHF; DNA: TGTGCCAGCAGTTATCGGGTAAATCAGCCCCAGCATTTT
D: .; V: TRBV15; J: TRBJ2-5; size: few; length: 13; CDR3: CATSRAPVETQYF; DNA: TGTGCCACCAGCAGAGCCCCGGTAGAGACCCAGTACTTC
D: .; V: TRBV12-3/TRBV12-4; J: TRBJ1-6; size: .; length: 14; CDR3: CASTPGTEVSPLHF; DNA: TGTGCCAGCACTCCAGGGACGGAGGTATCACCCCTCCACTTT
D: .; V: TRBV6-1; J: TRBJ2-1; size: many; length: 15; CDR3: CASSADGRRGKEQFF; DNA: TGTGCCAGCAGTGCGGACGGTCGCCGGGGGAAGGAGCAGTTCTTC
D: .; V: TRBV28; J: TRBJ2-2; size: few; length: 12; CDR3: CASRGLDGELFF; DNA: TGTGCCAGCAGGGGGCTCGACGGGGAGCTGTTTTTT
D: .; V: TRBV3-1; J: TRBJ1-1; size: .; length: 13; CDR3: CASSQVAGLGAFF; DNA: TGTGCCAGCAGCCAAGTAGCGGGGCTGGGGGCTTTCTTT